The clone carrying this T cell receptor beta chain has only a few counts. This sample is drawn from a study of blood T cells in healthy people across ages. V was clipped by 6 bases and J by 6 bases, with 21 bases between them. CDR3 length: 15 amino acids. PCR was performed a second time for about 7 to 12 cycles using a sample-barcoded 5' primer and a J-beta primer mix. TCRdb reprocessed the 5' RACE reads via MiXCR and lists one record per CDR3 protein. The data hold approximately 780,000 distinct CDR3 sequences, with 25% to 30% observed a single time. These data also featured in a second study, about T cells of mothers and their children. That study adds: A few healthy Caucasian mothers and their six children donated. A primer called M1S, used in the second PCR, added sample barcodes and 2-4 random nucleotides.

What was sequenced was blood. This receptor was taken from a boy younger than 18 in good health. The chain combines TRBV12-3 or TRBV12-4 with TRBJ2-7, with a weak D call TRBD2 (6 bases). The CDR3 DNA sequence: TGTGCCAGCAGCCGCGGGACTCCGGACCTTGGCGAGCAGTACTTC. As protein: CASSRGTPDLGEQYF.